One TCR beta chain is described in this entry. During its preparation, the TCRbeta library received unique molecular identifiers. TCRdb re-called the PCR reads through MiXCR, storing one row per CDR3 protein. The repertoire consists of approximately 400,000 distinct CDR3 sequences, with roughly 10% occurring once and the leading ten covering 4.5% to 6%. This sample was included in a study of T-cell reconstitution after alpha-beta-depleted transplantation in children. This CDR3 is built from 13 residues. CDR1 is MNHEY, CDR2 SVGAGI, per germline. V dropped 4 bases and J dropped 2 bases, with 9 bases sitting between them.

The rearrangement joins TRBV6-5 to TRBJ2-7; perhaps TRBD1 as D (6 bases). This sample comprised PBMCs from the stem cell graft donor, obtained from the stem cell graft. This sequence was found in a human donor who donated a stem cell graft to a child with acute myeloid leukemia. The CDR3 is CASSWDTTYEQYV. Written as DNA, the CDR3 is TGTGCCAGCAGTTGGGACACCACCTACGAGCAGTACGTC.